These T cell receptor beta chains were read from a single sample in a study of metastatic and nonmetastatic thyroid tumors. TCRdb used MiXCR to call clones anew from the PCR reads. Seen here are some 28,000 clones, 15% to 20% observed once, and the top ten hold about 4.5%. The sample taken for sequencing was blood. These receptors were collected from a female donor with papillary thyroid cancer or a benign thyroid nodule (not recorded which). Some clones in this sample may be carry-over from other donors' samples. Both conserved end residues are part of each CDR3. The D gene is left open where the match is weak. For some rows the clone size is stated as once, few or many, or as a class when expanded; others skip it.

DNA	CDR3	length	D	V	J	size
TGTGCCAGCAGTTCACAGCTCAGACTAGCCGAGCTGTCCTACAATGAGCAGTTCTTC	CASSSQLRLAELSYNEQFF	19	TRBD2	TRBV25-1	TRBJ2-1	NA
TGTGCCCGCATTGAAGTGCGACTAGCGGGCGAGCAGTACTTC	CARIEVRLAGEQYF	14	TRBD2	TRBV2	TRBJ2-7	NA
TGCAGTGCTAGAGAGTCGGTGGGGAACACTGAAGCTTTCTTT	CSARESVGNTEAFF	14	NA	TRBV20-1	TRBJ1-1	many
TGTGCCAGCAGCCAAGATTCAGACTATCTCGTAAGGACCTTCTTC	CASSQDSDYLVRTFF	15	NA	TRBV3-1	TRBJ2-1	many
TGTGCCAGTAGTTCACTAACGCTCACAGATACGCAGTATTTT	CASSSLTLTDTQYF	14	NA	TRBV19	TRBJ2-3	NA
TGTGCCAGCAGCTTCACGGACCGCACAGATACGCAGTATTTT	CASSFTDRTDTQYF	14	NA	TRBV11-2	TRBJ2-3	many
TGTGCCAGCATTCCTGCACAAAAAGATACGCAGTATTTT	CASIPAQKDTQYF	13	NA	TRBV27	TRBJ2-3	NA
TGTGCCACTAAAACCGGTTTTTATGGCTACACCTTC	CATKTGFYGYTF	12	NA	TRBV6-1	TRBJ1-2	many
TGTGCCAGCAGTGAAGCGGAGACGACAGAGCAGTTCTTC	CASSEAETTEQFF	13	NA	TRBV2	TRBJ2-1	few
TGCAGTGCTCCTGCCCCCGAAGGGTTATATGGCTACACCTTC	CSAPAPEGLYGYTF	14	NA	TRBV20-1	TRBJ1-2	few
TGCAGTGCTCGCGGACTAGCGGGCCACAATGAGCAGTTCTTC	CSARGLAGHNEQFF	14	TRBD2	TRBV20-1	TRBJ2-1	many
TGTGCCAGCCATCAAGGGGGAGGGAACACTGAAGCTTTCTTT	CASHQGGGNTEAFF	14	NA	TRBV18	TRBJ1-1	many
TGTGCCAGCAACCCCTCGGCGGTCAGCTCCTACGAGCAGTACTTC	CASNPSAVSSYEQYF	15	NA	TRBV28	TRBJ2-7	many
TGCGCCAGCAGCTTGGGCGGGGACGGGATCTACGAGCAGTACTTC	CASSLGGDGIYEQYF	15	NA	TRBV5-1	TRBJ2-7	many
TGTGCCAGCAGTTACTCAATCCTAGCGGGAAGGAGTATGTATGAGCAGTTCTTC	CASSYSILAGRSMYEQFF	18	TRBD2	TRBV6-2/TRBV6-3	TRBJ2-1	many
TGTGCCAGTAGTATACAAGAGACCCAGTACTTC	CASSIQETQYF	11	NA	TRBV19	TRBJ2-5	NA
TGTGCCAGCAGTTTAGGGTCGGCCTATGGCTACACCTTC	CASSLGSAYGYTF	13	NA	TRBV28	TRBJ1-2	medium-sized
TGTGCCATCAGTAGGCAGGGTGCGCCTGACACTGAAGCTTTCTTT	CAISRQGAPDTEAFF	15	NA	TRBV6-1	TRBJ1-1	once
TGTGCCAGCAGCTTGGGGCGTGGACTAGCGGGGGGCAGGGAGCAGTTCTTC	CASSLGRGLAGGREQFF	17	TRBD2	TRBV5-5	TRBJ2-1	few
TGTGCCAGCAGCCCGACAGCCGGGGAGCTGTTTTTT	CASSPTAGELFF	12	NA	TRBV6-1	TRBJ2-2	NA
TGTGCCAGCCACTGGGCGCATAGGGATCAGCCCCAGCATTTT	CASHWAHRDQPQHF	14	NA	TRBV19	TRBJ1-5	NA
TGCGCCAGCAGCCAATTTGGGGGAGAGCAGTTCTTC	CASSQFGGEQFF	12	NA	TRBV4-1	TRBJ2-1	many
TGTGCCATCAGTGAGACGCCTCAGGTACCAGGAAACACCATATATTTT	CAISETPQVPGNTIYF	16	NA	TRBV10-3	TRBJ1-3	few
TGTGCCAGCAGTTTACTTGACACCTTGTATACTGAAGCTTTCTTT	CASSLLDTLYTEAFF	15	NA	TRBV27	TRBJ1-1	few
TGTGCTAGCAGCTTAGGGGGACAGTTCACAGATACGCAGTATTTT	CASSLGGQFTDTQYF	15	TRBD1	TRBV7-7	TRBJ2-3	many
TGTGCCAGTAGACGTAGCGGGGGGGCCTCGGGCACCGGGGAGCTGTTTTTT	CASRRSGGASGTGELFF	17	TRBD2	TRBV2	TRBJ2-2	NA
TGCAGTGCTAGAGATCTCGACCAAGCCCTCGGCGAGCAGTACTTC	CSARDLDQALGEQYF	15	NA	TRBV20-1	TRBJ2-7	many
TGTGCCAGCAATTCTTACAGGGGGCAGGACGAGCAGTACTTC	CASNSYRGQDEQYF	14	TRBD1	TRBV6-1	TRBJ2-7	many
TGTGCCAGCAGTGCCCAGGATAGTCAGCCCCAGCATTTT	CASSAQDSQPQHF	13	NA	TRBV6-1	TRBJ1-5	medium-sized
TGTGCCAGTAGTCCCCGGGACAGGGGATATGGCTACACCTTC	CASSPRDRGYGYTF	14	TRBD1	TRBV19	TRBJ1-2	many
TGTGCCAGTAGTATAGGGGACGGGGCGGGAGGGACCCAGTACTTC	CASSIGDGAGGTQYF	15	TRBD2	TRBV19	TRBJ2-5	many
TGTGCCTGGAGGCAGGGGGATACGCAGTATTTT	CAWRQGDTQYF	11	NA	TRBV30	TRBJ2-3	many
TGTGCCAGCAGTCTCCCGGGACGTAAAAACATTCAGTACTTC	CASSLPGRKNIQYF	14	NA	TRBV6-1	TRBJ2-4	NA
TGTGCCAGCAGTTCCCTAGAAGGGGGCTCCTATAATTCACCCCTCCACTTT	CASSSLEGGSYNSPLHF	17	NA	TRBV28	TRBJ1-6	medium-sized
TGTGCCAGCAGCTATGGGGGGGGGGCCCATCAGCCCCAGCATTTT	CASSYGGGAHQPQHF	15	NA	TRBV6-2/TRBV6-3	TRBJ1-5	medium-sized
TGCGCCAGCAGCCCTGGGGGCTCGAGAGGGTTAGAGACCCAGTACTTC	CASSPGGSRGLETQYF	16	NA	TRBV5-1	TRBJ2-5	many
TGTGCCAGCAGTTTCAGAGCGGGATGCTACGAGCAGTACTTC	CASSFRAGCYEQYF	14	TRBD2	TRBV27	TRBJ2-7	NA
TGTGCCAGCTCCCTAGACAGGGGGCGCACCTGTGAGCTGTTTTTT	CASSLDRGRTCELFF	15	TRBD1	TRBV6-1	TRBJ2-2	NA
TGTGCCAGCAGTGTACAGGGTATCTTTAGGGGTTCACCCCTCCACTTT	CASSVQGIFRGSPLHF	16	NA	TRBV2	TRBJ1-6	many
TGTGCCAGCAGTCGTCAGGGCACTGAAGCTTTCTTT	CASSRQGTEAFF	12	NA	TRBV16	TRBJ1-1	NA
TGTGCCAGTAGTATGGGACAGGCGAGCTCTGGGGCCAACGTCCTGACTTTC	CASSMGQASSGANVLTF	17	TRBD1	TRBV19	TRBJ2-6	many
TGTGCCAGCAGCCCAAGGACTAGCGGGGCTTACAATGAGCAGTTCTTC	CASSPRTSGAYNEQFF	16	TRBD2	TRBV9	TRBJ2-1	many
TGTGCCAGCAGTTGGCCCTCCCGGGACAGCAATCAGCCCCAGCATTTT	CASSWPSRDSNQPQHF	16	NA	TRBV6-7	TRBJ1-5	few
TGCGCCAGCAGTGAATCCGGGACCCGAGGGGATACGCAGTATTTT	CASSESGTRGDTQYF	15	NA	TRBV10-1	TRBJ2-3	many
TGTGCCAGCAGTTTCCGGGACGTCTCCTACGAGCAGTACTTC	CASSFRDVSYEQYF	14	NA	TRBV12-3/TRBV12-4	TRBJ2-7	many
TGTGCCAGCAGGCCCGCAGGGGGACCTGGAAACACCATATATTTT	CASRPAGGPGNTIYF	15	TRBD1	TRBV12-3/TRBV12-4	TRBJ1-3	NA